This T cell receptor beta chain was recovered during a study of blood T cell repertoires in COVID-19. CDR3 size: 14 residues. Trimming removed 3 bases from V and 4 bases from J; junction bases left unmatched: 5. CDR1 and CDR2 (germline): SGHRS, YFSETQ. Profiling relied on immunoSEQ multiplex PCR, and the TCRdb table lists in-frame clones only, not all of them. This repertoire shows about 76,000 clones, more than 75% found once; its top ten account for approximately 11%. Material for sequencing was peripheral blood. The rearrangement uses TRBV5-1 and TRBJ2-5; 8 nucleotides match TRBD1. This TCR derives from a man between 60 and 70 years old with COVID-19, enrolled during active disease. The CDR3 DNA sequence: TGCGCCAGCAGCTCTGTACAGGGGGTAGAGACCCAGTACTTC. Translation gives CASSSVQGVETQYF.